These 27 T cell receptor beta chains were all obtained from the same sample, sequenced in a study of early T cells in non-severe SARS-CoV-2 infection (dated by TCRdb to about 2021). Library prep was done by 5' RACE. TCRdb shows the sequencer as NextSeq 500. The public reads were reanalyzed by TCRdb: fastp trimming at Q25, MiXCR alignment, in-frame beta chains only. All rows with the same CDR3 protein become a single entry with the most common DNA and genes. The sample data list 35,000 to 45,000 distinct CDR3 sequences, and approximately 5.9% of these were observed just once. The ten top clones hold about 8.3% of the sample. The material sequenced was whole blood, taken at baseline. These receptors were taken from an adult who was a healthcare worker with PCR-confirmed SARS-CoV-2 infection or an uninfected control (not recorded which).

This sequence joins TRBV19 and TRBJ2-1; D is uncertain. V lost 2 bases, J lost 10 bases, and 6 bases lay in between. CDR3 length: 11 residues. CDR1 is LNHDA and CDR2 is SQIVND in the germline V gene (reference sequence). The CDR3: CASSIKEEQFF. For the CDR3, the DNA is TGTGCCAGTAGTATAAAGGAAGAGCAGTTCTTC.

This chain connects TRBV3-1 to TRBJ2-5; the match to TRBD2 covers 7 bases. The length of the CDR3 is 16 residues. From germline, CDR1 is LGHDT and CDR2 YNNKEL (reference sequence). V lost 1 base, J lost 1 base, and 6 bases stayed unmatched. The DNA of the CDR3 is TGTGCCAGCAGCCAAGGGGCGGGGGACTTCCAAGAGACCCAGTACTTC. Its protein is CASSQGAGDFQETQYF.

This clonotype was detected once. V usage is TRBV7-2 and J usage is TRBJ1-3; D is unresolved. The V end lost 5 bases, the J end lost 4 bases, and 6 bases lay between the germline ends. Germline V gene data show CDR1 as SGHTA and CDR2 as FQGNSA. CDR3 size: 12 residues. CDR3 coding DNA: TGTGCCAGCAGCAAACAGGGAAACACCATATATTTT. Amino acids: CASSKQGNTIYF. Full variable domain (missing parts from reference TRBV7-2 and TRBJ1-3): GAGVSQSPSNKVTEKGKDVELRCDPISGHTALYWYRQSLGQGLEFLIYFQGNSAPDKSGLPSDRFSAERTGGSVSTLTIQRTQQEDSAVYLCASSKQGNTIYFGEGSWLTVV.

This clonotype has a count of ten or more. The V and J genes are TRBV20-1 and TRBJ1-4; tentative D call: TRBD1 (5 bases). V shed 6 bases and J shed 7 bases, with 15 bases lying between them. CDR1 DFQATT and CDR2 SNEGSKA come from the germline V gene (reference sequence). The length of the CDR3 is 13 residues. CDR3 region: CSAAGPGFEKLFF. In nucleotides, the CDR3 is TGCAGTGCGGCGGGACCAGGCTTTGAAAAACTGTTTTTT.

This chain's CDR3 is CASSQDLGRTGELFF. The CDR3 DNA is TGTGCCAGCAGCCAAGATCTAGGCCGAACCGGGGAGCTGTTTTTT. This chain uses TRBV3-1 with TRBJ2-2; no clear D gene. The CDR3 covers 15 residues. Trimming stripped 0 bases from V and 5 bases from J, with 10 bases between. Germline V gives CDR1 LGHDT, CDR2 YNNKEL (reference sequence). The full variable domain, its missing parts supplied by reference TRBV3-1 and TRBJ2-2, is DTAVSQTPKYLVTQMGNDKSIKCEQNLGHDTMYWYKQDSKKFLKIMFSYNNKELIINETVPNRFSPKSPDKAHLNLHINSLELGDSAVYFCASSQDLGRTGELFFGEGSRLTVL.

This chain joins TRBV5-5 and TRBJ2-2, with D unresolved. V shed 0 bases and J shed 1 base, with 7 bases lying between them. Germline values: CDR1 SGHKS, CDR2 YYEKEE (reference sequence). The CDR3 runs 15 residues. CDR3 bases: TGTGCCAGCAGCTTGGACTTCTGGAACACCGGGGAGCTGTTTTTT. It specifies CASSLDFWNTGELFF.

The chain is built from TRBV6-2 or TRBV6-3 and TRBJ2-5; D call uncertain. Deletions cut 2 bases from V and 6 bases from J, with 4 bases between. The CDR3 is made up of 11 amino acids. Germline CDR1 and CDR2: MNHEY and SVGEGT. CDR3 sequence (DNA): TGTGCCAGCAGTTACATCCAGACCCAGTACTTC. Translation gives CASSYIQTQYF.

This clonotype was detected ten times or more. The chain uses TRBV15 and TRBJ1-2; 9 bases match TRBD1. Germline V gene sequence: CDR1 LNHNV, CDR2 YYDKDF (reference sequence). The CDR3 is made up of 15 amino acids. J lost 5 bases, V lost 5 bases, and 9 bases had no gene match. In DNA form, the CDR3 reads TGTGCCACCAGCCCGGACAGGGGAAGGGGGTATGGCTACACCTTC. This sequence encodes CATSPDRGRGYGYTF.

Ten or more counts support this clonotype. The V gene is TRBV29-1, the J gene TRBJ1-1; no firm D call. CDR1 is SQVTM and CDR2 is ANQGSEA in the germline V gene. V lost 6 bases to trimming and J lost 1 base, with 9 bases between them. This CDR3 region has 12 residues. The CDR3 DNA reads TGCAGCGTATGTGTTGGGAACACTGAAGCTTTCTTT. Protein product: CSVCVGNTEAFF.

This clonotype was seen many times. This CDR3 is CASSSGLAGSGYEQYF. The CDR3 DNA is TGTGCCAGCAGTTCCGGACTAGCGGGGAGCGGCTACGAGCAGTACTTC. This chain connects TRBV7-2 to TRBJ2-7, with TRBD2 matching over 12 bases. The CDR3 consists of 16 residues. J was trimmed by 3 bases and V by 6 bases; bases with no gene match: 9. Germline V gives CDR1 SGHTA, CDR2 FQGNSA.

A few counts support this clonotype. V is TRBV28 and J is TRBJ1-2, with D possibly matching TRBD1 (6 bases). Germline CDR1 and CDR2: MDHEN and SYDVKM. The germline V and J ends were trimmed by 6 bases and 7 bases, with 24 bases remaining between them. The CDR3 is 16 amino acids. This CDR3 reads CASREHPQGRDPGYTF. CDR3 nucleotides: TGTGCCAGCAGGGAACACCCACAGGGCCGAGACCCTGGCTACACCTTC.

The chain uses TRBV5-1 and TRBJ2-3; D might be TRBD2 (7 bases). The CDR3 runs 14 residues. Germline lookup yields CDR1 SGHRS and CDR2 YFSETQ. V was clipped by 5 bases and J by 3 bases, with 13 bases between them. CDR3 sequence reads: CASRTGGQTDTQYF. CDR3 nucleotides: TGCGCCAGCAGGACGGGGGGCCAGACAGATACGCAGTATTTT.

The chain carries TRBV5-1 and TRBJ2-7, with a weak D call TRBD1 (6 bases). Trimming pared 2 bases from V and 4 bases from J, leaving 10 bases between. CDR1 SGHRS and CDR2 YFSETQ come from the germline V gene. The CDR3 has 13 residues. The CDR3 region has the DNA TGCGCCAGCAGCTTCACAGGGAAGTACGAGCAGTACTTC. It specifies CASSFTGKYEQYF.

This clonotype was counted at least ten times. The V gene is TRBV20-1, the J gene TRBJ2-5, with D unclear. Trimming took off 3 bases at V and 4 bases at J, with 9 bases between the two ends. The CDR3 spans 12 residues. The V gene's germline CDR1 is DFQATT and CDR2 SNEGSKA (reference sequence). The CDR3 reads CSASPTPETQYF. In nucleotides, the CDR3 is TGCAGTGCTAGCCCAACCCCAGAGACCCAGTACTTC.

The sample holds many counts of this clonotype. The chain recombines TRBV4-3 with TRBJ1-2; a possible D gene is TRBD1 (5 bases). The CDR3 runs 16 residues. CDR1 is LGHNA and CDR2 is YSLEER in the germline V gene. Trimming shortened V by 1 base and J by 4 bases, and 16 bases separated the two germline ends. The CDR3 DNA is TGCGCCAGCAGCCAAGTGGGGACGGAGGCAATCTATGGCTACACCTTC. Protein sequence: CASSQVGTEAIYGYTF.

Only a few counts were recorded for this clonotype. The rearrangement links TRBV3-1 to TRBJ2-1, with 12 bases aligning to TRBD1. The germline V gene encodes CDR1 LGHDT and CDR2 YNNKEL (reference sequence). The V segment lost 4 bases and the J segment 8 bases; nucleotides outside the gene matches: 9. The CDR3 has 16 residues. The CDR3 DNA follows: TGTGCCAGCAGCCTCCCACCGGGACAGGGGGCACATGAGCAGTTCTTC. Translation: CASSLPPGQGAHEQFF.

This clonotype has only a few counts. The V call is TRBV19, the J call TRBJ2-6; no firm D call. Trimming removed 5 bases from V and 4 bases from J, with 15 bases in between. The CDR3 is 16 residues long. Germline V lookup: CDR1 LNHDA, CDR2 SQIVND (reference sequence). CDR3 sequence: CASSATTVPGANVLTF. CDR3 DNA sequence: TGTGCCAGTAGTGCCACTACAGTCCCCGGGGCCAACGTCCTGACTTTC. Complete variable domain (other parts from reference TRBV19 and TRBJ2-6): DGGITQSPKYLFRKEGQNVTLSCEQNLNHDAMYWYRQDPGQGLRLIYYSQIVNDFQKGDIAEGYSVSREKKESFPLTVTSAQKNPTAFYLCASSATTVPGANVLTFGAGSRLTVL.

This clonotype has at least ten counts. The genes are TRBV10-2 and TRBJ2-5; D call uncertain. The germline V gene has CDR1 WSHSY and CDR2 SAAADI. The CDR3 length is 14 residues. The V end was cut by 10 bases, the J end by 2 bases, with 17 bases between. CDR3 sequence reads: CATSKSAQQETQYF. CDR3 bases: TGCGCCACCTCAAAGAGCGCGCAACAAGAGACCCAGTACTTC.

Here the CDR3 reads CASSPYGGADGELFF. Written as DNA, the CDR3 is TGTGCCAGCAGCCCCTACGGAGGTGCAGACGGGGAGCTGTTTTTT. The chain recombines TRBV7-6 with TRBJ2-2, with D possibly being TRBD2 (5 bases). Trimming took off 5 bases at V and 7 bases at J, with 17 bases between the two ends. Germline CDR1 is SGHVS and CDR2 is FNYEAQ. The CDR3 contains 15 residues.

This clonotype was detected ten times or more. The J gene is TRBJ1-5, the V gene TRBV2; D may be TRBD1 (6 bases). Germline-derived CDR1 and CDR2 are SNHLY and FYNNEI. CDR3 length: 13 residues. V was trimmed by 7 bases and J by 3 bases, leaving 10 bases between them. CDR3 sequence: CASIQGVNQPQHF. The CDR3 nucleotides read TGTGCCAGCATACAGGGAGTCAATCAGCCCCAGCATTTT.

The chain carries TRBV29-1 and TRBJ1-2, with D maybe TRBD1 (6 bases). V was trimmed by 3 bases and J by 3 bases, leaving 11 bases between them. The CDR3 is 13 amino acids. Germline lookup yields CDR1 SQVTM and CDR2 ANQGSEA. CDR3 residues: CSVDRGSHYGYTF. The CDR3 DNA is TGCAGCGTTGATAGGGGGTCCCACTATGGCTACACCTTC.

The chain is built from TRBV12-3 or TRBV12-4 and TRBJ2-2; no clear D. With 6 bases removed from V and 5 bases from J, the gap between germline ends came to 10 bases. The CDR3 covers 13 residues. Written as DNA, the CDR3 is TGTGCCAGCAGGACCGAGGTTACCGGGGAGCTGTTTTTT. Translating gives CASRTEVTGELFF.

This clonotype occurred many times. This chain uses TRBV7-2 with TRBJ2-1; D is undetermined. V was clipped by 0 bases and J by 10 bases, with 7 bases between them. Germline values: CDR1 SGHTA, CDR2 FQGNSA. The CDR3 consists of 12 residues. As DNA, the CDR3 is TGTGCCAGCAGCTTAGCCACTTCGGAGCAGTTCTTC. Residues: CASSLATSEQFF.

Many counts were recorded for this clonotype. The V call is TRBV9, the J call TRBJ1-1; D may be TRBD1 (6 bases). This CDR3 is built from 12 residues. Per the germline V gene, CDR1 is SGDLS and CDR2 is YYNGEE. Between the trimmed V and J ends, which lost 3 bases and 9 bases, there was a span of 12 bases. The CDR3 is CASSEPTGKAFF. The CDR3, as DNA: TGTGCCAGCAGCGAACCGACAGGAAAAGCTTTCTTT. The full variable domain, with the rest looked up from reference TRBV9 and TRBJ1-1, is DSGVTQTPKHLITATGQRVTLRCSPRSGDLSVYWYQQSLDQGLQFLIQYYNGEERAKGNILERFSAQQFPDLHSELNLSSLELGDSALYFCASSEPTGKAFFGQGTRLTVV.

Many counts were recorded for this clonotype. This rearrangement joins TRBV5-1 to TRBJ2-1; maybe TRBD1 (6 bases). The CDR3 runs to 13 residues. The V gene's germline CDR1 is SGHRS and CDR2 YFSETQ. V lost 4 bases and J lost 5, with 10 bases in between. This CDR3 is CASSTEGDNEQFF. CDR3 coding DNA: TGCGCCAGCAGCACCGAGGGGGACAATGAGCAGTTCTTC.

The sample holds many counts of this clonotype. This chain links TRBV4-3 with TRBJ1-1; 10 nucleotides align to TRBD1. Germline V gene sequence: CDR1 LGHNA, CDR2 YSLEER. The CDR3 spans 19 residues. Trimming cost V 1 base and J 3 bases; bases outside gene matches: 14. CDR3 sequence reads: CASSQAPFETGGSDTEAFF. DNA of the CDR3: TGCGCCAGCAGCCAAGCGCCGTTTGAGACAGGGGGCTCGGACACTGAAGCTTTCTTT.

This clonotype was recorded many times. The chain joins TRBV20-1 to TRBJ2-3, with D perhaps TRBD1 (6 bases). V lost 6 bases and J lost 4, with 17 bases in between. This CDR3 is 14 amino acids long. Germline V gene sequence: CDR1 DFQATT, CDR2 SNEGSKA (reference sequence). The CDR3 region has the DNA TGCAGTGCAAGACAGGCTTCGGGTGCAGATACGCAGTATTTT. It specifies CSARQASGADTQYF.